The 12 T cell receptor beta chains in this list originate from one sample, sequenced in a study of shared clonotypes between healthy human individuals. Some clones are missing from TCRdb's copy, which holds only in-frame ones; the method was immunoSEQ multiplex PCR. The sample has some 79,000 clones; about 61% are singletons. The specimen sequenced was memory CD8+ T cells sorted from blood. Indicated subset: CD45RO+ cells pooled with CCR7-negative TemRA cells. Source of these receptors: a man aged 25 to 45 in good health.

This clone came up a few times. CDR3 DNA sequence: TGTGCCAGCACCTCCGGGACAGGGGTGTGGAATGAGCAGTTCTTC. Residues: CASTSGTGVWNEQFF. The V gene is TRBV11-2, the J gene TRBJ2-1, with TRBD1 identical over 10 bases. From germline, CDR1 is SGHAT and CDR2 FQNNGV. CDR3 size: 15 residues. Losses at the gene ends were 7 bases for V and 7 bases for J; bases not matched to a gene: 10. Complete variable domain (other parts from reference TRBV11-2 and TRBJ2-1): EAGVAQSPRYKIIEKRQSVAFWCNPISGHATLYWYQQILGQGPKLLIQFQNNGVVDDSQLPKDRFSAERLKGVDSTLKIQPAKLEDSAVYLCASTSGTGVWNEQFFGPGTRLTVL.

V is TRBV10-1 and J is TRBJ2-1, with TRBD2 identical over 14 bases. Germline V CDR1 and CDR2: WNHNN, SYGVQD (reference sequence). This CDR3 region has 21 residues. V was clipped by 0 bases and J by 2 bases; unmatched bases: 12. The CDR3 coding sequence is TGCGCCAGCAGTGAGTCGAGGGACTCGTGGACTAGCGGGAGGCCCTACAATGAGCAGTTCTTC. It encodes CASSESRDSWTSGRPYNEQFF.

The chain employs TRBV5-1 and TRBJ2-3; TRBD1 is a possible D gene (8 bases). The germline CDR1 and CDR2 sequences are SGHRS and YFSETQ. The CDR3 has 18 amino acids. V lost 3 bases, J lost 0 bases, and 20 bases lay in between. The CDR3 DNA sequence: TGCGCCAGCAGCTCCAGGGGGCTAGCGGCCACTAGCACAGATACGCAGTATTTT. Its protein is CASSSRGLAATSTDTQYF.

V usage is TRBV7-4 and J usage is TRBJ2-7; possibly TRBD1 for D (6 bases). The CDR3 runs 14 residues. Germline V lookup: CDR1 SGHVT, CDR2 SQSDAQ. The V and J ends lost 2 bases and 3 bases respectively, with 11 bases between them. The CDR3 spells CASSLHRDYYEQYF. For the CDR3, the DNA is TGTGCCAGCAGCTTACACAGGGATTACTACGAGCAGTACTTC.

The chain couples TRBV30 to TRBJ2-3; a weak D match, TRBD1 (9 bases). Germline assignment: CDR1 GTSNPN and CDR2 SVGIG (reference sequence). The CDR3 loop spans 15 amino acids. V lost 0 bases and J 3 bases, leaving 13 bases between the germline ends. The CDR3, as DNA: TGTGCCTGGAGTGTTAGCGGGACAGGGACAGATACGCAGTATTTT. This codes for CAWSVSGTGTDTQYF.

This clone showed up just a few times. CDR3 in amino acids: CASSHEDRANYNEQFF. CDR3 DNA sequence: TGTGCCAGCAGCCACGAGGACAGGGCCAACTACAATGAGCAGTTCTTC. The chain links TRBV7-9 to TRBJ2-1, with 8 bases identical to TRBD1. The V segment lost 5 bases and the J segment 3 bases; nucleotides outside the gene matches: 9. The CDR3 covers 16 residues. Per the germline V gene, CDR1 is SEHNR and CDR2 is FQNEAQ (reference sequence).

The CDR3 bases are TGTGCCAGCTCAAGGAGGACTAGTTCTAATACGCAGTATTTT. Protein: CASSRRTSSNTQYF. This chain connects TRBV27 to TRBJ2-3, with 7 bases matching TRBD2. The length of the CDR3 is 14 residues. The germline CDR1 and CDR2 sequences are MNHEY and SMNVEV (reference sequence). V lost 8 bases and J lost 7; bases outside the gene matches: 12.

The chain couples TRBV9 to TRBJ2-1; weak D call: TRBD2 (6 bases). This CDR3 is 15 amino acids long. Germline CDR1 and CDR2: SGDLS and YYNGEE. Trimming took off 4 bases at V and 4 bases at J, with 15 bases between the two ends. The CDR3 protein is CASSSGLAQYNEQFF. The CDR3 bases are TGTGCCAGCAGCTCGGGCCTAGCGCAGTACAATGAGCAGTTCTTC.

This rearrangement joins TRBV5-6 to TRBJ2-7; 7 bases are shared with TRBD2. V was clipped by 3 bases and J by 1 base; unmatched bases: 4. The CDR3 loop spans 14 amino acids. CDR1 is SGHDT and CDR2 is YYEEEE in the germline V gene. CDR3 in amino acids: CASSSLSGSYEQYF. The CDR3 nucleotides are TGTGCCAGCAGCTCACTTAGCGGGTCCTACGAGCAGTACTTC.

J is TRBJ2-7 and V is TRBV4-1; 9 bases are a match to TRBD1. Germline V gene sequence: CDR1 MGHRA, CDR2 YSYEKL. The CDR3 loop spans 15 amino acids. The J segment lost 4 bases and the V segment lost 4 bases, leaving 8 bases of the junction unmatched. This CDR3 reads CASSPEGQGWYEQYF. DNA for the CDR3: TGCGCCAGCAGCCCGGAGGGACAGGGTTGGTACGAGCAGTACTTC.

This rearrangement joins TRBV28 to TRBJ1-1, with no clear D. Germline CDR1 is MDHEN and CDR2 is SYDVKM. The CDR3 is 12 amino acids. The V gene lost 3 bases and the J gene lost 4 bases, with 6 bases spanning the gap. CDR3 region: CASSFGGTEAFF. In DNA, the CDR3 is TGTGCCAGCAGTTTCGGTGGCACTGAAGCTTTCTTT.

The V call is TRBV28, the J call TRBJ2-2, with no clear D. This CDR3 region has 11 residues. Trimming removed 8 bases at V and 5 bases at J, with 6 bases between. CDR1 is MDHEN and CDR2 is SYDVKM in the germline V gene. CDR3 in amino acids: CASGPTGELFF. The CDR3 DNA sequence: TGTGCCAGCGGACCTACCGGGGAGCTGTTTTTT. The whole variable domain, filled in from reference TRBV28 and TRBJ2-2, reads DVKVTQSSRYLVKRTGEKVFLECVQDMDHENMFWYRQDPGLGLRLIYFSYDVKMKEKGDIPEGYSVSREKKERFSLILESASTNQTSMYLCASGPTGELFFGEGSRLTVL.